The 5 T cell receptor beta chains presented below share a single source sample, sequenced in a study of cytotoxic CD8 clonotypes in ibrutinib-treated CLL. Assay: immunoSEQ multiplex PCR; the TCRdb copy retains only in-frame clones and omits some. The repertoire includes tens of thousands of clones, around 72% of them detected once, and 7.2% sits in the top ten. The specimen comprised PBMCs, sampled before ibrutinib treatment. These receptors were taken from a human donor with chronic lymphocytic leukemia.

The genes are TRBV27 and TRBJ2-7; a possible D gene is TRBD1 (6 bases). The CDR3 contains 15 residues. CDR1 and CDR2 (germline): MNHEY, SMNVEV (reference sequence). V was clipped by 5 bases and J by 3 bases, with 17 bases between them. DNA of the CDR3: TGTGCCAGCAGTCCCGGCCAGGGGTTCGACTACGAGCAGTACTTC. It specifies CASSPGQGFDYEQYF.

V gene TRBV20-1 combines with J gene TRBJ1-2; D unresolved. The CDR3 spans 11 residues. CDR1 and CDR2 (germline): DFQATT, SNEGSKA (reference sequence). The CDR3 here is CRGGTNYGYTF. The CDR3 coding sequence is TGCAGGGGCGGGACTAACTATGGCTACACCTTC.

The rearrangement uses TRBV7-9 and TRBJ1-3; TRBD1 agrees at 10 bases. In germline, CDR1 is SEHNR, CDR2 FQNEAQ (reference sequence). V trimming: 5 bases; J trimming: 3 bases; junction bases outside the gene matches: 10. The CDR3 consists of 17 residues. The CDR3 protein is CASSLSDRGLYGNTIYF. In DNA, the CDR3 is TGTGCCAGCAGCCTATCTGACAGGGGGCTTTATGGAAACACCATATATTTT.

DNA for the CDR3: TGTGCCAGCAGCCGCGGGGACAGCAGCTCCTACGAGCAGTACTTC. Translating gives CASSRGDSSSYEQYF. J is TRBJ2-7 and V is TRBV28; D perhaps matches TRBD1 (7 bases). V lost 6 bases, J lost 0 bases, and 15 bases lay in between. This CDR3 comprises 15 residues. CDR1 is MDHEN and CDR2 is SYDVKM in the germline V gene.

This rearrangement joins TRBV19 to TRBJ1-1; 7 bases line up with TRBD1. The CDR3 is made up of 15 amino acids. Germline-derived CDR1 and CDR2 are LNHDA and SQIVND (reference sequence). The V segment lost 4 bases and the J segment 4 bases; nucleotides outside the gene matches: 9. Here the CDR3 reads CASSTYRGGSTEAFF. DNA of the CDR3: TGTGCCAGTAGTACTTACAGGGGAGGGAGCACTGAAGCTTTCTTT. The full variable domain, its missing parts supplied by reference TRBV19 and TRBJ1-1, is DGGITQSPKYLFRKEGQNVTLSCEQNLNHDAMYWYRQDPGQGLRLIYYSQIVNDFQKGDIAEGYSVSREKKESFPLTVTSAQKNPTAFYLCASSTYRGGSTEAFFGQGTRLTVV.